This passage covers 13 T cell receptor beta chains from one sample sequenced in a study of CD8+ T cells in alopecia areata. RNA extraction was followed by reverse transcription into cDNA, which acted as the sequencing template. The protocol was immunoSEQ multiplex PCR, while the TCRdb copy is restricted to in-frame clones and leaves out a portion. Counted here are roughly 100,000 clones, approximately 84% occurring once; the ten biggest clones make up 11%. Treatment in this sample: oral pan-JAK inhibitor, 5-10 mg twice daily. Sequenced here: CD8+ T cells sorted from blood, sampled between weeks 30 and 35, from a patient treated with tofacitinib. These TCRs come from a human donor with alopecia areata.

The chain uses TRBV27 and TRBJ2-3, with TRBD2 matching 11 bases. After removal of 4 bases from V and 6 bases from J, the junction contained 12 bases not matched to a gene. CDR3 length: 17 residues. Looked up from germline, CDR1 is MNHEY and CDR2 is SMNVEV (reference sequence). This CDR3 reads CASSSAGTSGLGDTQYF. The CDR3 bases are TGTGCCAGCAGTTCCGCCGGGACTAGCGGCCTAGGGGATACGCAGTATTTT.

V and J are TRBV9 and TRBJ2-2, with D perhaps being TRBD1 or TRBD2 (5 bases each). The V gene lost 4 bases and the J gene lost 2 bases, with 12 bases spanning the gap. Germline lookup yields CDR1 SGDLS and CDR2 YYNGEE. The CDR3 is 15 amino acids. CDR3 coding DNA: TGTGCCAGCAGCCCTTGGGGGAGTAACACCGGGGAGCTGTTTTTT. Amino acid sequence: CASSPWGSNTGELFF.

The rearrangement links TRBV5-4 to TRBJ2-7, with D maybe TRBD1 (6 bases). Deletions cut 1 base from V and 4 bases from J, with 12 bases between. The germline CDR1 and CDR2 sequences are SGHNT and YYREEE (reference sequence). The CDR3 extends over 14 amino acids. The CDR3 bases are TGTGCCAGCAGCTTGTTCGGACAGCAATACGAGCAGTACTTC. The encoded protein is CASSLFGQQYEQYF.

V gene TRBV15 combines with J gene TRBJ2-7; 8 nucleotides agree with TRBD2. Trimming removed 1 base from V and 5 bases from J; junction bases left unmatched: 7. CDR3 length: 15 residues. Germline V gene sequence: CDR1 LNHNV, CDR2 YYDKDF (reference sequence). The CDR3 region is CATSRVREGPDEQYF. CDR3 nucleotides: TGTGCCACCAGCAGAGTTCGGGAGGGCCCCGACGAGCAGTACTTC.

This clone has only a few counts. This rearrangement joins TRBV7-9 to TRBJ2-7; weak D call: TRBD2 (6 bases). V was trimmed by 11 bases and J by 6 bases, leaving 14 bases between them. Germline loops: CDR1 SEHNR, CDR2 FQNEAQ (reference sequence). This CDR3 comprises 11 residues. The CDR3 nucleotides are TGTGCCCTTACGACGGGAGCCGAGCAGTACTTC. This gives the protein CALTTGAEQYF.

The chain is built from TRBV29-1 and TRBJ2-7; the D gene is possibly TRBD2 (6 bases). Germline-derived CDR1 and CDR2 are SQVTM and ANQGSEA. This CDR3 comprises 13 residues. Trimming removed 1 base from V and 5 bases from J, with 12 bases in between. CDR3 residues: CSVEAGVKNEQYF. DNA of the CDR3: TGCAGCGTTGAAGCGGGAGTCAAAAACGAGCAGTACTTC.

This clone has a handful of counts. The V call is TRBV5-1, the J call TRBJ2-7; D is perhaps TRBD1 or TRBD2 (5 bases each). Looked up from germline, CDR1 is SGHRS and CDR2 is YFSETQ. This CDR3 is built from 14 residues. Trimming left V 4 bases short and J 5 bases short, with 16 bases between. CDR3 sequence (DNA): TGCGCCAGCAGCCTACAAGTCCGGGGCAACGAGCAGTACTTC. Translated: CASSLQVRGNEQYF.

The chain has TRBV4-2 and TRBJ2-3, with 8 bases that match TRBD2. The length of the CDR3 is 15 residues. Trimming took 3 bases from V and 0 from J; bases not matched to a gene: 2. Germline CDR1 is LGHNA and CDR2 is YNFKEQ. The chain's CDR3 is CASSHSGESTDTQYF. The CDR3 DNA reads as TGTGCCAGCAGCCATAGCGGGGAAAGCACAGATACGCAGTATTTT.

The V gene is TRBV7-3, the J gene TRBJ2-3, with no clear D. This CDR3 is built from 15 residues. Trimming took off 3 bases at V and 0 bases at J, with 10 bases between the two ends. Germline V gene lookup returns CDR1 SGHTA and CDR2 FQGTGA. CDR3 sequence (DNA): TGTGCCAGCAGCTTGACCGGAGCTAGCACAGATACGCAGTATTTT. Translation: CASSLTGASTDTQYF.

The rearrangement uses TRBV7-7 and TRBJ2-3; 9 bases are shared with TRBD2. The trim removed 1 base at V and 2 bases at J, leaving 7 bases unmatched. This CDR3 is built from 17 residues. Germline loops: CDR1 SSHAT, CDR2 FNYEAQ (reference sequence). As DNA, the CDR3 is TGTGCCAGCAGCTTAGGCGGGGGGGAGAGGCCCACAGATACGCAGTATTTT. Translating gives CASSLGGGERPTDTQYF. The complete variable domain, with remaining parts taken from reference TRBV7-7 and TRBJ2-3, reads GAGVSQSPRYKVTKRGQDVTLRCDPISSHATLYWYQQALGQGPEFLTYFNYEAQPDKSGLPSDRFSAERPEGSISTLTIQRTEQRDSAMYRCASSLGGGERPTDTQYFGPGTRLTVL.

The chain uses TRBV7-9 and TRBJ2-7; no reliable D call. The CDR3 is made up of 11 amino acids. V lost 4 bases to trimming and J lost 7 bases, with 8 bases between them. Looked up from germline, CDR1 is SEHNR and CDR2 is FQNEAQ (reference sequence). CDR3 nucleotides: TGTGCCAGCAGCTCAAAAGTGGAGCAGTACTTC. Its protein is CASSSKVEQYF.

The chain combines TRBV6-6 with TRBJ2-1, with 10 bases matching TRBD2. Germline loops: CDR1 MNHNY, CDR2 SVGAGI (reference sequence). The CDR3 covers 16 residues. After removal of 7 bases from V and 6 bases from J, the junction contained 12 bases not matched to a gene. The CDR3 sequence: CASTSSSGGISNEQFF. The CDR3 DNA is TGTGCCAGCACCTCTTCTAGCGGGGGCATCTCCAATGAGCAGTTCTTC.

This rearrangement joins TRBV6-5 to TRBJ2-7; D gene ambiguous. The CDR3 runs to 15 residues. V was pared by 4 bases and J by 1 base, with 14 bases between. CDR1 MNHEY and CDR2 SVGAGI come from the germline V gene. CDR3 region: CASSLDSLGSYEQYF. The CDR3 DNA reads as TGTGCCAGCAGTTTAGACTCCCTGGGTTCCTACGAGCAGTACTTC.